The rows below give T cell receptor beta chains drawn from one sample of a study of blood T cell repertoires in COVID-19. Method: immunoSEQ multiplex PCR; TCRdb's copy keeps in-frame clones and lacks some. The table shows 250,000 to 300,000 clones, with about nine tenths occurring only once. The source material was peripheral blood. The source is a woman in her fifties or sixties with COVID-19, enrolled during active disease. Each CDR3 is given with its conserved first and last residue. D genes are given only for firm matches. Where a row states a size, it is once, few, many or the class of an expanded clone; other rows omit it.

TRBJ1-4	NA	NA	TRBV21-1	TGTGCCAGCAGCAAGCTGTCCAGGGGGGATGAAAAACTGTTTTTT	CASSKLSRGDEKLFF
TRBJ2-3	TRBD2	NA	TRBV24-1	TGTGCCACCAGTGGGGGGGACTATCGCACAGATACGCAGTATTTT	CATSGGDYRTDTQYF
TRBJ1-3	TRBD1	NA	TRBV18	TGTGCCAGCTCACCACCGGACAGGGGCCCTCTATTCTCTGGAAACACCATATATTTT	CASSPPDRGPLFSGNTIYF
TRBJ1-3	NA	NA	TRBV30	TGTGCCTGGAGTAGGCAGGCTGGAAACACCATATATTTT	CAWSRQAGNTIYF
TRBJ2-1	TRBD2	NA	TRBV7-2	TGTGCCAGCAGCTGGGGACTAGCGGGAGCTGAGCAGTTCTTC	CASSWGLAGAEQFF
TRBJ2-1	TRBD2	NA	TRBV4-2	TGTGCCAGCAGCCAAGTGGCTAGCGGGAGTTGGGGTGAGCAGTTCTTC	CASSQVASGSWGEQFF
TRBJ1-1	NA	NA	TRBV5-8	TGTGCCAGCAGCTTGGGGGGCCCTGAAGCTTTCTTT	CASSLGGPEAFF
TRBJ1-6	TRBD1	NA	TRBV30	TGTGCCTGGACGGGACAGGGAGGTTCACCCCTCCACTTT	CAWTGQGGSPLHF
TRBJ1-1	NA	NA	TRBV5-1	TGCGCCAGCAGCTTGGGTGGGGGGGTGAGCACTGAAGCTTTCTTT	CASSLGGGVSTEAFF
TRBJ2-1	TRBD1	NA	TRBV11-2	TGTGCCAGCAGCTTAGCCCAAGGGGGCTACTCCTACAATGAGCAGTTCTTC	CASSLAQGGYSYNEQFF
TRBJ2-3	NA	NA	TRBV13	TGTGCCAGCAGCTTATCCGGTGGGTGCGACCGGGAGCCCTTCACAGATACGCAGTATTTT	CASSLSGGCDREPFTDTQYF
TRBJ2-1	TRBD1	once	TRBV5-1	TGCGCCAGCAGTTCCGGGACAGGGGGCCTTGAGCAGTTCTTC	CASSSGTGGLEQFF
TRBJ2-5	TRBD1	once	TRBV3-1/TRBV3-2	TGTGCCAGCAGCCCTTGGACAGGGGACGGGGAGACCCAGTACTTC	CASSPWTGDGETQYF
TRBJ2-7	TRBD2	NA	TRBV7-2	TGTGCCAGCAGCTTAAGGGGGGTAGCGGGAGACGAGCAGTACTTC	CASSLRGVAGDEQYF
TRBJ2-3	NA	few	TRBV19	TGTGCCAGTAGTAGGGGGGTTAGCACAGATACGCAGTATTTT	CASSRGVSTDTQYF
TRBJ2-1	TRBD2	NA	TRBV29-1	TGCAGCGCCCAGGGACTAGGGAATGAGCAGTTCTTC	CSAQGLGNEQFF
TRBJ2-2	NA	NA	TRBV4-1	TGCGCCAGCAGCCAAGATTTGGGGAGTACCGGGGAGCTGTTTTTT	CASSQDLGSTGELFF
TRBJ1-5	NA	NA	TRBV6-5	TGTGCCAGCAGTTTACAGGGATTCTATTCGAGTCAGCCCCAGCATTTT	CASSLQGFYSSQPQHF
TRBJ1-3	TRBD1	NA	TRBV5-8	TGTGCCAGCAGCTTGGGGACAGGGACCTCTGGAAACACCATATATTTT	CASSLGTGTSGNTIYF
TRBJ2-3	NA	NA	TRBV10-3	TGTGCCATCAGTGAGACAGCAGATACGCAGTATTTT	CAISETADTQYF
TRBJ1-2	TRBD1	NA	TRBV5-4	TGTGCCAGCAGCGTGGGACAGACTAACTATGGCTACACCTTC	CASSVGQTNYGYTF
TRBJ2-1	NA	NA	TRBV27	TGTGCCAGCAGTTCCCGGGATCCCAAGGTCAATGAGCAGTTCTTC	CASSSRDPKVNEQFF
TRBJ1-5	NA	NA	TRBV27	TGTGCCAGCAGTTTATCCAGGGCGAGCAATCAGCCCCAGCATTTT	CASSLSRASNQPQHF
TRBJ1-1	TRBD1	NA	TRBV27	TGTGCCAGCTCTATTTTGGGACAGATGAACACTGAAGCTTTCTTT	CASSILGQMNTEAFF
TRBJ2-7	TRBD2	NA	TRBV7-9	TGTGCCAGCAGCCCTACTACCCTCTCAGGACTAGCGGGATTCTACGAGCAGTACTTC	CASSPTTLSGLAGFYEQYF
TRBJ2-7	NA	NA	TRBV5-1	TGCGCCAGCAGCTTTGGACCGGGGAACCCTTACGAGCAGTACTTC	CASSFGPGNPYEQYF
TRBJ2-7	TRBD1	once	TRBV24-1	TGTGCCACCAGTGAACCCGGGACAGGGTACGAGCAGTACTTC	CATSEPGTGYEQYF
TRBJ2-1	NA	NA	TRBV5-4	TGTGCCAGCAGCTTGGCCTTAATCTATGAGCAGTTCTTC	CASSLALIYEQFF
TRBJ2-7	TRBD2	NA	TRBV4-1	TGCGCCAGCAGCCCGACACTTAGCGGGAGGGCCCTCTGCGAGCAGTACTTC	CASSPTLSGRALCEQYF
TRBJ2-5	TRBD2	NA	TRBV10-2	TGCGCCAGCCGCAGGGCGGGAGGGCCTGGAGAGACCCAGTACTTC	CASRRAGGPGETQYF
TRBJ2-3	TRBD2	NA	TRBV27	TGTGCCAGCAGTCCCTGGAGCGGGAGGGAAGATACGCAGTATTTT	CASSPWSGREDTQYF
TRBJ2-3	TRBD1	NA	TRBV19	TGTGCCAGTAGCCTGCAGGGGGCTGGCACAGATACGCAGTATTTT	CASSLQGAGTDTQYF
TRBJ2-2	NA	NA	TRBV7-7	TGTGCTAGCAGCTTATCAGGGGCAACCGGGGAGCTGTTTTTT	CASSLSGATGELFF
TRBJ1-6	NA	once	TRBV11-2	TGTGCCAGCAGCCTAGTCTCCGGACAGTATAATTCACCCCTCCACTTT	CASSLVSGQYNSPLHF
TRBJ2-5	NA	NA	TRBV18	TGTGCCAGCTCACCACCGTCGGACCCAGGGGAGACCCAGTACTTC	CASSPPSDPGETQYF
TRBJ2-1	NA	NA	TRBV5-1	TGCGCCAGCAGCTTCTCCGGGGGATCGACCAATGAGCAGTTCTTC	CASSFSGGSTNEQFF
TRBJ2-3	TRBD2	NA	TRBV29-1	TGCAGCCTCAGGACTAGCGGGAGTGCAGATACGCAGTATTTT	CSLRTSGSADTQYF
TRBJ2-1	NA	NA	TRBV15	TGTGCCACCAGCAGAGGAAGGCAGGGTGGCAACAATGAGCAGTTCTTC	CATSRGRQGGNNEQFF
TRBJ1-1	TRBD1	NA	TRBV2	TGTGCCAGCAGTCCGACAGGGTTCGGCATGAACACTGAAGCTTTCTTT	CASSPTGFGMNTEAFF
TRBJ2-1	NA	NA	TRBV29-1	TGCAGCACCTACCGGCGGGGTTCGTCCAATGAGCAGTTCTTC	CSTYRRGSSNEQFF
TRBJ2-2	NA	NA	TRBV12-3/TRBV12-4	TGTGCCAGCAGTTTTGGCGGGACCGGGGAGCTGTTTTTT	CASSFGGTGELFF
TRBJ2-1	TRBD1	NA	TRBV27	TGTGCCAGCAAGACCGGGACAGAGCTATACAATGAGCAGTTCTTC	CASKTGTELYNEQFF
TRBJ2-7	TRBD1	NA	TRBV6-1	TGTGCCAGCAGTGAATATCGGGACAGGGTGCTCGAGCAGTACTTC	CASSEYRDRVLEQYF
TRBJ1-4	NA	NA	TRBV30	TGTGCCTCGCAAGGGGCAACTAATGAAAAACTGTTTTTT	CASQGATNEKLFF
TRBJ2-7	TRBD1	NA	TRBV2	TGTGCCAGCGATGACAGGGGATCCTACGAGCAGTACTTC	CASDDRGSYEQYF
TRBJ2-7	TRBD2	NA	TRBV4-1	TGCGCCAGCAGCCTCTTAGCGGGAGGGAGCTCCTACGAGCAGTACTTC	CASSLLAGGSSYEQYF
TRBJ2-3	NA	NA	TRBV6-4	TGTGCCAGCAGTCCAACCATGACTGGAGATACGCAGTATTTT	CASSPTMTGDTQYF
TRBJ2-7	TRBD1	NA	TRBV19	TGTGCCAGTACAGGGGGCGAATCCTACGAGCAGTACTTC	CASTGGESYEQYF
TRBJ2-4	TRBD1	NA	TRBV19	TGTGCCAGTAGTTTCCTAGGACAGGGCGGTCTCTACTTC	CASSFLGQGGLYF
TRBJ2-3	TRBD2	NA	TRBV10-3	TGTGCCATCAGTGAGCTAGCGGGCACAGATACGCAGTATTTT	CAISELAGTDTQYF
TRBJ2-7	NA	NA	TRBV18	TGTGCCAGCTCAACCCCCTTGCGGTCCTACGAGCAGTACTTC	CASSTPLRSYEQYF
TRBJ2-7	TRBD2	NA	TRBV3-1/TRBV3-2	TGTGCCACCACTAGCGGGCGTACCTACGAGCAGTACTTC	CATTSGRTYEQYF
TRBJ1-4	NA	NA	TRBV4-1	TGCGCCAGCAGCTGGAGTGATCCAGCTAATGAAAAACTGTTTTTT	CASSWSDPANEKLFF
TRBJ2-5	TRBD2	NA	TRBV5-1	TGCGCCAGCTGGACTAGCGGGGGGGCGGAGACCCAGTACTTC	CASWTSGGAETQYF
TRBJ2-5	NA	NA	TRBV5-1	TGCGCCAGCAGCTTGACAACCAGGGTTTCCGAGACCCAGTACTTC	CASSLTTRVSETQYF